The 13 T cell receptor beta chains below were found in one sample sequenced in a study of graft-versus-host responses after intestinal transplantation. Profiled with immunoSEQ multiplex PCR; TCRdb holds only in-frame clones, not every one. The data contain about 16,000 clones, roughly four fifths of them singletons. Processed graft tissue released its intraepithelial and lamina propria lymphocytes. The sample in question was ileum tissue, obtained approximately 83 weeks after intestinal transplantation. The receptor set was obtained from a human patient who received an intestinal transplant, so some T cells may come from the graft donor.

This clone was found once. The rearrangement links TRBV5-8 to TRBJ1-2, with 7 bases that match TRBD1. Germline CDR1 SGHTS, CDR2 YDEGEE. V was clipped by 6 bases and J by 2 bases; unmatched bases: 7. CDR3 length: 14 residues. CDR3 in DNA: TGTGCCAGCACCAGGACAGGCCAAAACTATGGCTACACCTTC. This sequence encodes CASTRTGQNYGYTF.

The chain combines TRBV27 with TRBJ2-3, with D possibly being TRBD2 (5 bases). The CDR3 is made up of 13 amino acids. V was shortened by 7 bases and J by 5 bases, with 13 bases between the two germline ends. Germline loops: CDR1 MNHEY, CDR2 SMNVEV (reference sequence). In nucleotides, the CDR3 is TGTGCCAGCACCTCCCTAGAGGGAGATACGCAGTATTTT. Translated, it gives CASTSLEGDTQYF.

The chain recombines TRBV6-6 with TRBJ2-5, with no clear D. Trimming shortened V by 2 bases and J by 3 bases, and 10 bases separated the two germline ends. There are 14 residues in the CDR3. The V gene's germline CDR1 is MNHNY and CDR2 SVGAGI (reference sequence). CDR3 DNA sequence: TGTGCCAGCAGTTACGGAGAGATGAAAGAGACCCAGTACTTC. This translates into CASSYGEMKETQYF.

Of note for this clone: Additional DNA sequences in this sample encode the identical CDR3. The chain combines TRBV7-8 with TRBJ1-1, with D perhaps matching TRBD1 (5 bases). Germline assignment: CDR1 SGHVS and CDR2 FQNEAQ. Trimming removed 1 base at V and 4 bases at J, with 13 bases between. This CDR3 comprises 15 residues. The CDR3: CASSLGPGKGTEAFF. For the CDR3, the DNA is TGTGCCAGCAGCTTAGGCCCAGGGAAGGGCACTGAAGCTTTCTTT.

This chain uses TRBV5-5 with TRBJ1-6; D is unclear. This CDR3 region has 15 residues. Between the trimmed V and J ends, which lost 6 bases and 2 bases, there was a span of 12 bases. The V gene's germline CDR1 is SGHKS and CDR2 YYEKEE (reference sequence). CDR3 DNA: TGTGCCAGCACCTCCCTTTCCACCTATAATTCACCCCTCCACTTT. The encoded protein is CASTSLSTYNSPLHF.

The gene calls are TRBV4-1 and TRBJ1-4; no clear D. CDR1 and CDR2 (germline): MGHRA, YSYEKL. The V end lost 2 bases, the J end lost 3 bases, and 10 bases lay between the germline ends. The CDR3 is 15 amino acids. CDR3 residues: CASSQNPGSNEKLFF. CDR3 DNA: TGCGCCAGCAGCCAAAATCCCGGATCTAATGAAAAACTGTTTTTT.

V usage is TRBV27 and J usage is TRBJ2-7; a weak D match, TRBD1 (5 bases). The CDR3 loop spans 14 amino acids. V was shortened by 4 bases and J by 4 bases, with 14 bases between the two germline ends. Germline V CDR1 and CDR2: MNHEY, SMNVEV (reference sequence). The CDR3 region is CASSSPYTGYEQYF. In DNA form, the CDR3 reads TGTGCCAGCAGTTCCCCCTACACAGGATACGAGCAGTACTTC.

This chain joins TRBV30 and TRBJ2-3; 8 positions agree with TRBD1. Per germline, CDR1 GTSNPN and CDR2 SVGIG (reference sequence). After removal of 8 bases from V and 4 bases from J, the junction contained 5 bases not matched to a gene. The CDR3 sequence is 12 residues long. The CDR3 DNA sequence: TGTGCCCTGGACAGGGTGGCAGATACGCAGTATTTT. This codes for CALDRVADTQYF. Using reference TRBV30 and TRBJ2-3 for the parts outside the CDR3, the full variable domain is SQTIHQWPATLVQPVGSPLSLECTVEGTSNPNLYWYRQAAGRGLQLLFYSVGIGQISSEVPQNLSASRPQDRQFILSSKKLLLSDSGFYLCALDRVADTQYFGPGTRLTVL.

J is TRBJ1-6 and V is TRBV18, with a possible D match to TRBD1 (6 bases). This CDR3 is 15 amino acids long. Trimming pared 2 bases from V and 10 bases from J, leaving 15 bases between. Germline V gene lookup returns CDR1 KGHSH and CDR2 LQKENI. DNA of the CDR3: TGTGCCAGCTCACCAAGGGGGATCTCGAACTCACCCCTCCACTTT. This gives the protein CASSPRGISNSPLHF.

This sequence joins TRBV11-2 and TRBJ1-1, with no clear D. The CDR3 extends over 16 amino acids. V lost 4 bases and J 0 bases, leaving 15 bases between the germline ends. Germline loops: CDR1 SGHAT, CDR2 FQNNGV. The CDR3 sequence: CASSSPFRNLNTEAFF. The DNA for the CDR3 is TGTGCCAGCAGCTCCCCTTTTCGCAACCTGAACACTGAAGCTTTCTTT.

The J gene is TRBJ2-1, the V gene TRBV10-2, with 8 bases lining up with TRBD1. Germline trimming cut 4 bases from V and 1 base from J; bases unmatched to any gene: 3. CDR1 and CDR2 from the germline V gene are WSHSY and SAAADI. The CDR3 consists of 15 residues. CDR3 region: CASSGRTGSYNEQFF. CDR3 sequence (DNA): TGCGCCAGCAGTGGACGGACAGGGTCCTACAATGAGCAGTTCTTC.

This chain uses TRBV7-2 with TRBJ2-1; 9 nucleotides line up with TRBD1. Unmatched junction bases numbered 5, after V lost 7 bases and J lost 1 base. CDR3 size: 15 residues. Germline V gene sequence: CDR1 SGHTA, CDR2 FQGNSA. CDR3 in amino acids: CASTGQGPSYNEQFF. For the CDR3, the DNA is TGTGCCAGCACTGGACAGGGGCCATCCTACAATGAGCAGTTCTTC.

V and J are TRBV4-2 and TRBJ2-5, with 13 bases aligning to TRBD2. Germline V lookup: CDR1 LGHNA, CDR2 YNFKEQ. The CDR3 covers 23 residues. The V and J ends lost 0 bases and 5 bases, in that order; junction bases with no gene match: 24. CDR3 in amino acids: CASSQERLTSGGARVLQWETQYF. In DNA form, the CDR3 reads TGTGCCAGCAGCCAAGAGAGGTTAACTAGCGGGGGGGCCCGGGTCTTGCAGTGGGAGACCCAGTACTTC.